A selection of T cell receptor beta chains follows, all from one sample in a study of shared clonotypes between healthy human individuals. Profiling relied on immunoSEQ multiplex PCR, and the TCRdb table lists in-frame clones only, not all of them. Among approximately 340,000 clones, 73% were seen once, and the ten largest hold under 11%. Sample: memory CD4+ T cells sorted from blood. These receptors originate from a man younger than 45 in good health. Both conserved end residues are part of each CDR3. Each record gives: clone size, CDR3 length, D gene, V gene, J gene, CDR3 DNA, CDR3 protein. The D gene is left open where the match is weak. Where a row states a size, it is once, few, many or the class of an expanded clone; other rows omit it.

>.|12|.|TRBV10-2|TRBJ1-2
TGCGCCAGCAAGGAAGGGACCTCTGGCTACACCTTC
CASKEGTSGYTF
>.|15|.|TRBV11-2|TRBJ1-5
TGTGCCAGCAGCTTAGGGTCAGGGAACAATCAGCCCCAGCATTTT
CASSLGSGNNQPQHF
>few|15|.|TRBV2|TRBJ1-1
TGTGCCAGCAGGAATGGAGGGGGGGCCGGCACTGAAGCTTTCTTT
CASRNGGGAGTEAFF
>.|14|TRBD2|TRBV5-5|TRBJ2-5
TGTGCCAGCAGCTCCACTAGCGTTTTAGAGACCCAGTACTTC
CASSSTSVLETQYF
>.|16|TRBD2|TRBV2|TRBJ2-1
TGTGCCAGCGATTATACCGGGACTACCTCCTACAATGAGCAGTTCTTC
CASDYTGTTSYNEQFF
>.|15|TRBD1|TRBV19|TRBJ1-5
TGTGCCAGTAGTACCTTCGGACAGGAGAATCAGCCCCAGCATTTT
CASSTFGQENQPQHF
>.|16|TRBD2|TRBV10-3|TRBJ2-1
TGTGCCATCAGTGAGTCGCGTAGCGGGAGGGCCAATGAGCAGTTCTTC
CAISESRSGRANEQFF
>.|14|.|TRBV7-3|TRBJ2-3
TGTGCCAGCAGCCCATGGACTTCTTCAGATACGCAGTATTTT
CASSPWTSSDTQYF
>.|15|TRBD1|TRBV27|TRBJ2-7
TGTGCCAGCAGTACTACAGGGGGCTTTGGCTACGAGCAGTACTTC
CASSTTGGFGYEQYF
>.|14|.|TRBV7-6|TRBJ2-3
TGTGCCAGCAGCCTCGACGGGGAGGCCAAGAAGCAGTATTTT
CASSLDGEAKKQYF
>.|18|TRBD2|TRBV4-1|TRBJ2-5
TGCGCCAGCAGCCAGAGACTAGCGGGAGGTCCCTTGATGGAGACCCAGTACTTC
CASSQRLAGGPLMETQYF
>once|13|.|TRBV7-3|TRBJ2-1
TGTGCCAGCAGCTTAACGTCAGCGAATGAGCAGTTCTTC
CASSLTSANEQFF
>.|14|.|TRBV2|TRBJ2-7
TGTGCCAGCTCTTACAGGGAGACTACCTACGAGCAGTACTTC
CASSYRETTYEQYF
>.|12|.|TRBV6-1|TRBJ2-7
TGTGCCAGCAGTTCCAGCTCCTACGAGCAGTACTTC
CASSSSSYEQYF
>.|14|.|TRBV29-1|TRBJ2-5
TGCAGCGTTGACGAGGGTGGGGTGAAAGAGACCCAGTACTTC
CSVDEGGVKETQYF
>.|15|.|TRBV28|TRBJ1-2
TGTGCCAGCAGTTCCGGCCTTCGGGCCTACTATGGCTACACCTTC
CASSSGLRAYYGYTF
>.|15|.|TRBV6-5|TRBJ1-2
TGTGCCAGCAGTTACTCGGCGGGGGGGACGGCAGGCTACACCTTC
CASSYSAGGTAGYTF
>.|14|TRBD1|TRBV5-4|TRBJ1-3
TGTGCCAGCCAAGACAGGGTGGCTGGAAACACCATATATTTT
CASQDRVAGNTIYF
>few|13|.|TRBV5-4|TRBJ1-4
TGTGCCAGCAGCTCCCGGGACAATGAAAAACTGTTTTTT
CASSSRDNEKLFF
>.|12|TRBD1|TRBV28|TRBJ1-4
TGTGCCAGCAGTTCTGGACAGGGAAAACTGTTTTTT
CASSSGQGKLFF
>.|16|.|TRBV19|TRBJ2-2
TGTGCCAGTAGTATAGACACACTGGGACGCACCGGGGAGCTGTTTTTT
CASSIDTLGRTGELFF
>.|15|TRBD2|TRBV10-3|TRBJ2-1
TGTGCCACCCATTCTCGGACTAGCGGGGAGTATGAGCAGTTCTTC
CATHSRTSGEYEQFF
>.|17|TRBD1|TRBV5-1|TRBJ1-1
TGCGCCAGCAGCCCGGGGATAGGGGGCGCCCGAAACACTGAAGCTTTCTTT
CASSPGIGGARNTEAFF
>few|13|TRBD1|TRBV6-1|TRBJ1-1
TGTGCCAGCGCCTCGACAGGGTACACTGAAGCTTTCTTT
CASASTGYTEAFF
>.|16|.|TRBV5-4|TRBJ2-7
TGTGCCAGCAGCCCTGGGGCAGGGGGGGTGAAGTACGAGCAGTACTTC
CASSPGAGGVKYEQYF
>.|15|.|TRBV30|TRBJ2-3
TGTGCCTGGAGTGTAGGTAGCGGACCCACAGATACGCAGTATTTT
CAWSVGSGPTDTQYF
>.|16|.|TRBV5-4|TRBJ2-1
TGTGCCAGCAGCTTGGACGCCTACTCCATGGGCAATGAGCAGTTCTTC
CASSLDAYSMGNEQFF
>.|16|TRBD2|TRBV14|TRBJ2-2
TGTGCCAGCAGCCCATTGACTAGCGGGATAACCGGGGAGCTGTTTTTT
CASSPLTSGITGELFF
>.|13|.|TRBV5-1|TRBJ2-5
TGCGCCAGCAGCTCCAACTCTCTGGAGACCCAGTACTTC
CASSSNSLETQYF
>.|14|.|TRBV27|TRBJ2-2
TGTGCCAGCAGTCGCATCCGGGGTGTTGGGGAGCTGTTTTTT
CASSRIRGVGELFF
>.|15|.|TRBV28|TRBJ1-4
TGTGCCAGCAGCCCTCCCGGGGGCCATAATGAAAAACTGTTTTTT
CASSPPGGHNEKLFF
>.|14|.|TRBV9|TRBJ2-7
TGTGCCAGCAGCAAAGTGACAGGATGGGGCGAGCAGTACTTC
CASSKVTGWGEQYF
>.|13|.|TRBV18|TRBJ2-7
TGTGCCAGCCGGGGGGCGGGTCCCTACGAGCAGTACTTC
CASRGAGPYEQYF
>.|14|TRBD2|TRBV29-1|TRBJ2-1
TGCAGCGTTAGACTAGCGGGAGGGCCTGGTGAGCAGTTCTTC
CSVRLAGGPGEQFF
>.|15|.|TRBV12-2|TRBJ2-7
TGTGCAAGTCGCTTAGTGCCGGCCCCACAAGACGAGCAGTACTTC
CASRLVPAPQDEQYF
>few|13|TRBD2|TRBV11-1|TRBJ2-1
TGTGCCAGCAGACGTAGCGGGAGGGATGAGCAGTTCTTC
CASRRSGRDEQFF
>.|16|TRBD2|TRBV5-6|TRBJ2-3
TGTGCCAGCAGCTTGGCAGGTAGCGGGAGCTCTGGTACGCAGTATTTT
CASSLAGSGSSGTQYF
>.|14|TRBD1|TRBV2|TRBJ2-2
TGTGCCAGCAGTGACGAGGGGGCTCGTGGGGAGCTGTTTTTT
CASSDEGARGELFF
>few|13|.|TRBV18|TRBJ1-4
TGTGCCAGCTCTCAAATGGGGGGTGAAAAACTGTTTTTT
CASSQMGGEKLFF
>.|13|.|TRBV6-1|TRBJ1-1
TGTGCCAGCAGTTCCCATTCACAGTGGCAAGCTTTCTTT
CASSSHSQWQAFF
>.|12|.|TRBV7-9|TRBJ2-7
TGTGCCAGCAGCTTAGATATGGCCGAGCAGTACTTC
CASSLDMAEQYF
>.|13|.|TRBV7-2|TRBJ1-1
TGTGCCAGCAGCTCCATGGGGTTCGGAGGAGCTTTCTTT
CASSSMGFGGAFF
>.|12|.|TRBV28|TRBJ1-2
TGTGCCAGCAGTTTGCCAGAGAGGGGCTACACCTTC
CASSLPERGYTF
>.|13|.|TRBV7-9|TRBJ2-5
TGTGCCAGCATCCGTGACACCCAAGAGACCCAGTACTTC
CASIRDTQETQYF
>few|13|.|TRBV19|TRBJ2-1
TGTGCCAGTAGTAAAAACTTCTTCAATGAGCAGTTCTTC
CASSKNFFNEQFF
>.|15|TRBD1|TRBV6-1|TRBJ1-4
TGTGCCAGCAGGGGACAGGGGGCAACTAATGAAAAACTGTTTTTT
CASRGQGATNEKLFF
>few|15|.|TRBV15|TRBJ1-5
TGTGCCACCAGCAGAGATAGAAACAGCAATCAGCCCCAGCATTTT
CATSRDRNSNQPQHF
>.|14|.|TRBV5-1|TRBJ2-7
TGCGCCAGCAGCTTGGTAGGGCCGCCCTACGAGCAGTACTTC
CASSLVGPPYEQYF
>few|17|TRBD1|TRBV19|TRBJ1-2
TGTGCCAGTAACTCGGAGGGGGCGGCATACCCTAACTATGGCTACACCTTC
CASNSEGAAYPNYGYTF
>.|14|.|TRBV11-2|TRBJ1-1
TGTGCCAGCAGCTTATGGGCAGGATCAACCCGAGCTTTCTTT
CASSLWAGSTRAFF
>.|14|.|TRBV6-1|TRBJ1-5
TGTGCCAGCAGTCTCGGGACACAAAATCAGCCCCAGCATTTT
CASSLGTQNQPQHF
>few|15|TRBD1|TRBV4-3|TRBJ1-2
TGCGCCAGCAGCCAAGGTCTGGGGACAGGGTATGGCTACACCTTC
CASSQGLGTGYGYTF
>.|15|.|TRBV7-6|TRBJ2-7
TGTGCCAGCAGCCCTCTACCGGGTGGTCGATACGAGCAGTACTTC
CASSPLPGGRYEQYF
>few|17|TRBD2|TRBV11-2|TRBJ2-1
TGTGCCAGCAGCTTAGTAGTTCGGAGCGGGACCTACAATGAGCAGTTCTTC
CASSLVVRSGTYNEQFF
>.|14|.|TRBV21-1|TRBJ2-7
TGTGCCAGCAGCACGAAGCGGTACTCCTACGAGCAGTACTTC
CASSTKRYSYEQYF
>.|15|.|TRBV19|TRBJ2-7
TGTGCCAGTAGTACTAAGGTGGGGCGACTTTACGAGCAGTACTTC
CASSTKVGRLYEQYF
>.|14|.|TRBV29-1|TRBJ2-2
TGCAGCGGCGCCGTCGGGGTAACGGCCGGGGAGCTGTTTTTT
CSGAVGVTAGELFF
>once|15|TRBD1|TRBV2|TRBJ2-3
TGTGCCAGCAGCGGTACAGGGGTAGGCACAGATACGCAGTATTTT
CASSGTGVGTDTQYF
>few|13|.|TRBV19|TRBJ2-2
TGTGCCAGTATCCAGAGTTACACCGGGGAGCTGTTTTTT
CASIQSYTGELFF